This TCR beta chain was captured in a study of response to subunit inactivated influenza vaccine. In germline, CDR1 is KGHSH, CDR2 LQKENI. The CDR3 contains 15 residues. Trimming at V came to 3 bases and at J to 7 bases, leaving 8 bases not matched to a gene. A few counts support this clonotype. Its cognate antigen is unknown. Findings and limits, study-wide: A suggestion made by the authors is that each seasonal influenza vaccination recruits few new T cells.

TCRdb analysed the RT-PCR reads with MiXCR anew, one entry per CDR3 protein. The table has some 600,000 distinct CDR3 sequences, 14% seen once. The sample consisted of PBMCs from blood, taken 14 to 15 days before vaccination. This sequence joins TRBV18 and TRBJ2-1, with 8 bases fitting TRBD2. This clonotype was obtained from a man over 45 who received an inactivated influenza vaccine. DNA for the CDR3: TGTGCCAGCTCACCTGGGACTAGGTCTGTGAATGAGCAGTTCTTC. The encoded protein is CASSPGTRSVNEQFF.